The present T cell receptor beta chain was sequenced within a study of cytomegalovirus exposure and HLA in healthy donors. The PCR employed 60 Vbeta primers together with 13 Jbeta primers. Libraries were prepared by immunoSEQ multiplex PCR; TCRdb keeps only in-frame clonotypes and omits some of them. The repertoire holds fewer than 250,000 clones, with 65% to 80% as singletons. V lost 0 bases to trimming and J lost 4 bases; unmatched junction nucleotides: 9. CDR1 is LGHNA and CDR2 is YNFKEQ in the germline V gene. The CDR3 sequence is 17 residues long. Turning to this clone: Its antigen is currently unknown.

General study findings and limits: Later genetic work tied a missense DCLRE1C variant to beta-chain V and J trimming. What TCR beta sequences reportedly achieved was accurate prediction of HLA-A and HLA-B alleles in most subjects. There was a cluster of highly shared sequence variants that was likely a sequencing artifact.

The sequence was collected from a man aged 25 to 40 in good health and CMV-seropositive. The V and J genes are TRBV4-2 and TRBJ2-3, with 8 bases that match TRBD2. Sequencing was carried out using PBMCs. The CDR3 sequence: CASSQDRGSGMSDTQYF. CDR3 coding DNA: TGTGCCAGCAGCCAAGATCGGGGTAGCGGGATGTCAGATACGCAGTATTTT.